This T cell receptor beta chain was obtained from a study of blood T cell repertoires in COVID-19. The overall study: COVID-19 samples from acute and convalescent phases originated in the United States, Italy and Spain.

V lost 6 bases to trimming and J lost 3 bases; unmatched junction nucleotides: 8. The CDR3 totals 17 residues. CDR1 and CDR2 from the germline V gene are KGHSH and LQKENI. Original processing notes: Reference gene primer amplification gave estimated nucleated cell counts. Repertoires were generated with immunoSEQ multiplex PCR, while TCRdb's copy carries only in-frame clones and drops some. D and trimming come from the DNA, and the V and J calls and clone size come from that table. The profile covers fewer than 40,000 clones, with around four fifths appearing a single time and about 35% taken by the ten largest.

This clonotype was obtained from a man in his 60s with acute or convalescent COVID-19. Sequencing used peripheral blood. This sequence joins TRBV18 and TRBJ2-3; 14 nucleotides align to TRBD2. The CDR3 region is CASSEGTSGRLTDTQYF. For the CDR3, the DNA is TGTGCCAGCTCGGAGGGGACTAGCGGGAGACTTACAGATACGCAGTATTTT.